This TCR beta chain was observed in a study of graft-versus-host responses after intestinal transplantation. Study summary: Every recipient had anti-thymocyte globulin induction and approximately 3 years of tacrolimus plus steroids. Study conclusions and caveats: Among circulating GvH clones, peak levels were associated with early post-transplant declines in HvG clones.

Regarding this clone: What it recognizes is unknown.

V was pared by 3 bases and J by 0 bases, with 10 bases between. There are 15 residues in the CDR3. Per the germline V gene, CDR1 is MDHEN and CDR2 is SYDVKM. Method: immunoSEQ multiplex PCR; TCRdb's copy keeps in-frame clones and lacks some. Among some 90,000 clones listed, under 95% were seen once. V and J are TRBV28 and TRBJ2-3; D remains unclear. The TCR was taken from a human donor who was the organ donor for an intestinal transplant. The sample in question was unstimulated CD8+ T cells sorted from spleen or lymph node cells, obtained before transplant. The CDR3 region has the DNA TGTGCCAGCAGTTTCATCGTTACTAGCACAGATACGCAGTATTTT. The encoded protein is CASSFIVTSTDTQYF.